This passage covers 14 T cell receptor beta chains from one sample sequenced in a study of T cells in Graves' hyperthyroidism and ophthalmopathy. Authors of the study amplified TCR beta CDR3 regions from RNA transcripts. Carried out on the TCR CDR3, a first-round RT-PCR used the HTBI primer set. TCRdb used MiXCR to reprocess the multiplex PCR reads, holding one entry per CDR3 protein. There are 250,000 or so distinct CDR3 sequences in the sample; around 15% occur only once, and 30% lies in the top ten. Material for sequencing was blood. The receptors come from a woman aged 50 to 60 with Graves' hyperthyroidism that later progressed to Graves' ophthalmopathy.

This clonotype was seen more than once but under ten times. This may arise from a read error, as a much more abundant clone is one base away. The gene calls are TRBV7-2 and TRBJ1-1; TRBD1 agrees at 8 bases. V shed 5 bases, J shed 11 bases, and the junction held 10 bases outside the gene matches. The CDR3 has 13 amino acids. The germline gives CDR1 SGHTA, CDR2 FQGNSA. CDR3 residues: CASSRGRQGLAFF. CDR3 coding DNA: TGTGCCAGCAGCCGGGGCAGACAGGGGTTGGCTTTCTTT.

At least ten counts were recorded for this clonotype. The J gene is TRBJ2-7, the V gene TRBV11-1; perhaps TRBD1 as D (6 bases). Germline V gene data show CDR1 as SGHAT and CDR2 as FQDESV (reference sequence). CDR3 length equals 14 residues. Trimming took 5 bases from V and 6 from J, leaving 17 bases between them. The CDR3 DNA is TGTGCCAGCAGCATCTACAGGGTCGGTTTCGAGCAGTACTTC. It translates to CASSIYRVGFEQYF. The complete variable domain, with remaining parts taken from reference TRBV11-1 and TRBJ2-7, reads EAEVAQSPRYKITEKSQAVAFWCDPISGHATLYWYRQILGQGPELLVQFQDESVVDDSQLPKDRFSAERLKGVDSTLKIQPAELGDSAMYLCASSIYRVGFEQYFGPGTRLTVT.

This clonotype was detected many times. The chain recombines TRBV5-1 with TRBJ1-1; D is unclear. In germline, CDR1 is SGHRS, CDR2 YFSETQ. The V gene lost 1 base and the J gene lost 1 base, with 8 bases spanning the gap. CDR3 length equals 14 residues. This CDR3 reads CASSLYTQNTEAFF. The CDR3 DNA reads TGCGCCAGCAGCTTGTACACCCAGAACACTGAAGCTTTCTTT.

This clonotype was seen at least ten times. The chain links TRBV3-1 to TRBJ2-1; TRBD1 matches 11 bases. V shed 3 bases, J shed 5 bases, and the junction held 9 bases outside the gene matches. This CDR3 is built from 17 residues. Germline V gene lookup returns CDR1 LGHDT and CDR2 YNNKEL (reference sequence). The CDR3 reads CASSQWGWGQGDNEQFF. The CDR3 nucleotides are TGTGCCAGCAGCCAGTGGGGTTGGGGACAGGGGGACAATGAGCAGTTCTTC.

This clonotype was seen repeatedly, ten times or more. CDR3 amino acids: CSARDPWQGDEQYF. The CDR3, as DNA: TGCAGTGCTAGAGATCCGTGGCAGGGGGACGAGCAGTACTTC. The V gene is TRBV20-1, the J gene TRBJ2-7; 7 bases match TRBD1. The CDR3 totals 14 residues. Germline trimming cut 0 bases from V and 5 bases from J; bases unmatched to any gene: 7. Germline lookup yields CDR1 DFQATT and CDR2 SNEGSKA (reference sequence).

This clonotype was detected many times. V usage is TRBV12-3 or TRBV12-4 and J usage is TRBJ2-5; unclear D gene. This CDR3 has 12 amino acids. V lost 2 bases and J 5 bases, leaving 6 bases between the germline ends. Here the CDR3 DNA reads TGTGCCAGCAGTTTAAGTGTGGAGACCCAGTACTTC. As protein: CASSLSVETQYF.

This clonotype came up many times. The gene calls are TRBV29-1 and TRBJ2-5; no clear D gene. CDR1 and CDR2 (germline): SQVTM, ANQGSEA. With 5 bases removed from V and 5 bases from J, the gap between germline ends came to 18 bases. The CDR3 covers 14 residues. CDR3 residues: CSVSQSHQGETQYF. DNA of the CDR3: TGCAGCGTTTCACAGTCCCACCAAGGGGAGACCCAGTACTTC.

This clonotype was counted at least ten times. The chain uses TRBV28 and TRBJ2-7; D might be TRBD1 (5 bases). V lost 4 bases and J 1 base, leaving 14 bases between the germline ends. The CDR3 is 15 amino acids. Germline V gene data show CDR1 as MDHEN and CDR2 as SYDVKM. The CDR3 region is CASSSREWPSYEQYF. In nucleotides, the CDR3 is TGTGCCAGCAGTTCCAGGGAATGGCCATCCTACGAGCAGTACTTC.

This clonotype was recorded a few times. The chain couples TRBV9 to TRBJ2-1; D not resolved. Per the germline V gene, CDR1 is SGDLS and CDR2 is YYNGEE. The CDR3 spans 12 residues. Trimming removed 0 bases from V and 10 bases from J, with 8 bases in between. CDR3 sequence (DNA): TGTGCCAGCAGCGTAGTGGCGACGGAGCAGTTCTTC. Translated: CASSVVATEQFF.

This clonotype was recorded many times. V is TRBV20-1 and J is TRBJ1-2; D uncertain. Germline lookup yields CDR1 DFQATT and CDR2 SNEGSKA (reference sequence). The CDR3 runs 18 residues. V was cut by 0 bases and J by 6 bases, with 26 bases left in between. The CDR3 loop is CSAREAKYIVRVRDGYTF. The DNA for the CDR3 is TGCAGTGCTAGAGAAGCGAAATATATCGTTAGGGTCAGAGATGGCTACACCTTC.

This clonotype came up many times. The J gene is TRBJ2-7, the V gene TRBV28; D gene unclear. The CDR3 sequence is 12 residues long. The V end was cut by 1 base, the J end by 8 bases, with 9 bases between. Germline V gives CDR1 MDHEN, CDR2 SYDVKM. CDR3 nucleotide sequence: TGTGCCAGCAGTTTATTGCTGGAAAAGCAGTACTTC. Translated: CASSLLLEKQYF.

The table lists this clonotype with a few counts. This rearrangement joins TRBV12-5 to TRBJ1-1; D is uncertain. Germline V gene lookup returns CDR1 LGHNT and CDR2 FRNRAP. V was cut by 4 bases and J by 6 bases, with 15 bases left in between. CDR3 size: 14 residues. CDR3 sequence reads: CASGWIDEQSEAFF. The CDR3 nucleotides are TGTGCTAGTGGTTGGATCGACGAACAATCTGAAGCTTTCTTT.

J is TRBJ2-7 and V is TRBV11-2; D uncertain. CDR1 is SGHAT, CDR2 FQNNGV, per germline. This CDR3 has 14 residues. Trimming cost V 6 bases and J 3 bases, with 15 bases left between them. CDR3 in DNA: TGTGCCAGCAGAGGCCTTGAGAGCTTCTACGAGCAGTACTTC. Translated, it gives CASRGLESFYEQYF.

Only a few counts were recorded for this clonotype. J is TRBJ1-1 and V is TRBV20-1; 10 bases align to TRBD1. This CDR3 has 13 amino acids. J gave up 5 bases and V 5 bases, and 5 bases lay outside the gene matches. The germline CDR1 and CDR2 sequences are DFQATT and SNEGSKA (reference sequence). The CDR3 protein is CSAHRDRGTEAFF. CDR3 nucleotides: TGCAGTGCTCACCGGGACAGGGGAACTGAAGCTTTCTTT.